This T cell receptor (beta chain) is drawn from a study of blood T cells in healthy people across ages. Then a second PCR, running roughly 7 to 12 cycles, was carried out with a sample-barcoded 5' primer and a J-beta primer mix. TCRdb recomputed calls from the 5' RACE reads with MiXCR, one row per CDR3 protein. The sample yields about 630,000 distinct CDR3 sequences, around 20% seen once. The CDR3 totals 18 residues. J lost 5 bases, V lost 4 bases, and 16 bases had no gene match. The germline V gene has CDR1 SGHAT and CDR2 FQNNGV. Study-level points and caveats: Versus aged donors, long-lived donors had higher diversity and more naive CD4+ cells.

As regards this clonotype: Its antigen is not identified.

This TCR derives from an older man in good health. The chain uses TRBV11-2 and TRBJ2-5; 10 positions agree with TRBD2. Sequences were obtained from blood. CDR3 sequence reads: CASSSTEGSGRAFETQYF. In DNA form, the CDR3 reads TGTGCCAGCAGCTCTACCGAGGGAAGCGGGAGGGCCTTTGAGACCCAGTACTTC.